The 10 T cell receptor beta chains in this list originate from one sample, sequenced in a study of T cells after yellow fever vaccination. TCRdb re-called the 5' RACE reads with MiXCR, one entry per CDR3 protein. The data contain around 310,000 distinct CDR3 sequences, around 4.4% of them singletons. The source was PBMCs, collected 15 days after the yellow fever booster vaccination. The receptors derive from a man younger than 30 who received the YFV17D yellow fever vaccine.

This clonotype has more than one count but fewer than ten. The chain employs TRBV4-1 and TRBJ2-1; a possible D gene is TRBD2 (6 bases). CDR1 is MGHRA and CDR2 is YSYEKL in the germline V gene. The CDR3 is made up of 15 amino acids. Trimming removed 1 base at V and 9 bases at J, with 16 bases between. The CDR3 here is CASSQGLGGNSEQFF. The CDR3 DNA follows: TGCGCCAGCAGCCAAGGACTAGGAGGTAACAGTGAGCAGTTCTTC.

This clonotype has a count of ten or more. V and J are TRBV20-1 and TRBJ1-5, with no clear D. The V end lost 1 base, the J end lost 4 bases, and 2 bases lay between the germline ends. The germline V gene has CDR1 DFQATT and CDR2 SNEGSKA (reference sequence). This CDR3 region has 11 residues. The CDR3 nucleotides read TGCAGTGCTAGAGGGAATCAGCCCCAGCATTTT. As protein: CSARGNQPQHF.

The chain links TRBV2 to TRBJ2-7; a weak D match, TRBD2 (7 bases). This CDR3 contains 16 residues. V was cut by 3 bases and J by 7 bases, with 22 bases left in between. Germline V lookup: CDR1 SNHLY, CDR2 FYNNEI. The CDR3 coding sequence is TGTGCCAGCAGTGATGGGGGGCTAGCGGCGGTTCGAGAGCAGTACTTC. Translation gives CASSDGGLAAVREQYF.

This clonotype was observed many times. The V and J genes are TRBV4-2 and TRBJ2-7; 9 bases map to TRBD1. The V gene end was trimmed by 1 base and the J gene end by 5 bases; junction bases not matched to a gene: 6. This CDR3 has 15 amino acids. The V gene's germline CDR1 is LGHNA and CDR2 YNFKEQ. Here the CDR3 DNA reads TGTGCCAGCAGCCAAGGGGACAGGGTGGAAAACGAGCAGTACTTC. Its translation is CASSQGDRVENEQYF.

The rearrangement uses TRBV11-3 and TRBJ2-1, with D tentatively TRBD2 (8 bases). This CDR3 region has 16 residues. Germline CDR1 and CDR2: SGHNT and YENEEA. Trimming took off 5 bases at V and 8 bases at J, with 22 bases between the two ends. The CDR3 spells CASSIAEGQRGYEQFF. The CDR3 nucleotides are TGTGCCAGCAGCATAGCTGAGGGACAGCGGGGGTATGAGCAGTTCTTC.

This clonotype has ten or more counts. This chain uses TRBV5-4 with TRBJ2-1; 12 positions agree with TRBD2. Germline CDR1 reads SGHNT; CDR2 reads YYREEE (reference sequence). The CDR3 is 13 residues long. V lost 6 bases to trimming and J lost 8 bases; unmatched junction nucleotides: 3. As DNA, the CDR3 is TGTGCCAGCAAACTAGCGGGGGGAGATGAGCAGTTCTTC. This encodes CASKLAGGDEQFF.

The chain carries TRBV5-6 and TRBJ1-2; no clear D. The CDR3 is 13 amino acids. Germline loops: CDR1 SGHDT, CDR2 YYEEEE. The ends were cut back, 1 base at V and 3 bases at J, with 7 bases in the middle. The CDR3 DNA is TGTGCCAGCAGCTTGACACTCCACTATGGCTACACCTTC. This gives the protein CASSLTLHYGYTF.

This clonotype was detected many times. This chain uses TRBV7-9 with TRBJ2-1; the D call may be TRBD1 or TRBD2 (5 bases each). The CDR3 totals 15 residues. Germline V gene data show CDR1 as SEHNR and CDR2 as FQNEAQ (reference sequence). V was clipped by 6 bases and J by 5 bases, with 17 bases between them. The CDR3 reads CASRHRDRVDNEQFF. In DNA form, the CDR3 reads TGTGCCAGCAGACACCGGGACCGCGTCGACAATGAGCAGTTCTTC.

There are many counts of this clonotype. CDR3 DNA: TGTGCCAGCAGTTCGGGCAGTACTTCTGGGGAGCTGTTTTTT. Translating it yields CASSSGSTSGELFF. The rearrangement links TRBV12-3 or TRBV12-4 to TRBJ2-2; no reliable D call. The CDR3 runs to 14 residues. V lost 4 bases, J lost 8 bases, and 14 bases lay in between.

Only a few counts were recorded for this clonotype. The chain couples TRBV7-2 to TRBJ2-1; unclear D gene. Trimming shortened V by 1 base and J by 10 bases, and 11 bases separated the two germline ends. This CDR3 spans 13 amino acids. The V gene's germline CDR1 is SGHTA and CDR2 FQGNSA. The CDR3 region is CASSLVFLREQFF. CDR3 in DNA: TGTGCCAGCAGCTTAGTTTTCTTACGGGAGCAGTTCTTC.